These 30 T cell receptor beta chains share one sample of origin, sequenced in a study of T cell responses to AZD1222 COVID-19 vaccine. Only in-frame clones appear in the TCRdb table, and some are missing; sequencing was by immunoSEQ multiplex PCR. The sample includes about 100,000 clones, roughly 89% seen only once; the top ten take 15%. Sequencing was performed on peripheral blood, taken on day 0 of AZD1222 vaccination. These receptors were taken from an adult in good health.

J is TRBJ2-7 and V is TRBV7-2; 7 bases agree with TRBD1. The CDR3 has 15 amino acids. The germline V gene encodes CDR1 SGHTA and CDR2 FQGNSA. Trimming took 2 bases from V and 3 from J; bases not matched to a gene: 7. CDR3 protein: CASSLPGQFLYEQYF. DNA of the CDR3: TGTGCCAGCAGCTTACCGGGACAGTTCCTCTACGAGCAGTACTTC.

The V call is TRBV18, the J call TRBJ1-2, with unresolved D. V was cut by 4 bases and J by 7 bases, with 10 bases left in between. Germline V gene data show CDR1 as KGHSH and CDR2 as LQKENI. The CDR3 sequence is 12 residues long. CDR3 coding DNA: TGTGCCAGCTCACGGAGCGATCTTGGCTACACCTTC. Amino acid sequence: CASSRSDLGYTF.

The rearrangement joins TRBV3-1 (or the pseudogene TRBV3-2) to TRBJ2-7, with 13 bases aligning to TRBD2. Germline-derived CDR1 and CDR2 are LGHDT and YNNKEL (reference sequence). The ends lost 1 base at V and 7 bases at J; junction bases unmatched: 4. This CDR3 comprises 15 residues. CDR3: CASSQGLAGGEEQYF. As DNA, the CDR3 is TGTGCCAGCAGCCAAGGACTAGCGGGAGGAGAAGAGCAGTACTTC.

This clone was detected once. This chain uses TRBV7-2 with TRBJ1-3, with D possibly being TRBD1 (5 bases). Trimming shortened V by 2 bases and J by 1 base, and 12 bases separated the two germline ends. The CDR3 contains 16 residues. CDR1 and CDR2 from the germline V gene are SGHTA and FQGNSA. The CDR3, as DNA: TGTGCCAGCAGCTTATCAGGGTCTTGGTCTGGAAACACCATATATTTT. Amino acids: CASSLSGSWSGNTIYF.

This clone was seen just once. The chain joins TRBV5-1 to TRBJ2-1, with 9 bases matching TRBD2. The germline V gene encodes CDR1 SGHRS and CDR2 YFSETQ. There are 15 residues in the CDR3. The V gene end was trimmed by 4 bases and the J gene end by 4 bases; junction bases not matched to a gene: 6. The DNA of the CDR3 is TGCGCCAGCAGCCGACAGCGGGGGGTATACAATGAGCAGTTCTTC. It is translated as CASSRQRGVYNEQFF.

The gene calls are TRBV9 and TRBJ2-3; TRBD1 agrees at 8 bases. J was trimmed by 4 bases and V by 4 bases; bases with no gene match: 5. This CDR3 region has 14 residues. CDR1 is SGDLS and CDR2 is YYNGEE in the germline V gene. The CDR3: CASSKDRVSDTQYF. In nucleotides, the CDR3 is TGTGCCAGCAGCAAGGACAGGGTATCAGATACGCAGTATTTT.

The V gene is TRBV3-1 (or the pseudogene TRBV3-2), the J gene TRBJ2-7; no definite D call. The CDR3 sequence is 13 residues long. The V and J ends lost 4 bases and 5 bases respectively, with 12 bases between them. The germline gives CDR1 LGHDT, CDR2 YNNKEL (reference sequence). CDR3 coding DNA: TGTGCCAGCAGCCCCCCCTTCCCCCACGAGCAGTACTTC. It yields the protein CASSPPFPHEQYF.

This CDR3 is CASSSIPRGRGYGYTF. CDR3 nucleotide sequence: TGTGCCAGCAGCTCTATCCCCAGGGGCAGGGGCTATGGCTACACCTTC. The V and J genes are TRBV11-2 and TRBJ1-2; tentative D call: TRBD1 (6 bases). The germline V gene has CDR1 SGHAT and CDR2 FQNNGV. The CDR3 is 16 residues long. V dropped 4 bases and J dropped 4 bases, with 19 bases sitting between them.

The chain uses TRBV6-5 and TRBJ1-2, with TRBD1 identical over 7 bases. V shed 2 bases, J shed 8 bases, and the junction held 8 bases outside the gene matches. This CDR3 has 14 residues. From germline, CDR1 is MNHEY and CDR2 SVGAGI. The CDR3 coding sequence is TGTGCCAGCAGTTACGACAGGGTATCAGGAGGCTACACCTTC. Translated, it gives CASSYDRVSGGYTF.

CDR3 residues: CASSIPFSGANTGELFF. The CDR3 DNA is TGTGCCAGTAGTATCCCCTTCAGCGGAGCGAACACCGGGGAGCTGTTTTTT. The rearrangement uses TRBV19 and TRBJ2-2; D might be TRBD2 (5 bases). The CDR3 extends over 17 amino acids. V was cut by 3 bases and J by 0 bases, with 14 bases left in between. Germline-derived CDR1 and CDR2 are LNHDA and SQIVND (reference sequence).

The chain links TRBV24-1 to TRBJ2-3; 8 bases agree with TRBD2. This CDR3 comprises 13 residues. V shed 7 bases and J 4 bases; nucleotides not matched to a gene: 3. CDR1 is KGHDR, CDR2 SFDVKD, per germline. CDR3 in amino acids: CATSRGGADTQYF. The CDR3 region has the DNA TGTGCCACCAGCCGGGGGGGGGCAGATACGCAGTATTTT.

The chain carries TRBV27 and TRBJ2-7; D remains ambiguous. V was clipped by 3 bases and J by 3 bases, with 9 bases between them. The germline gives CDR1 MNHEY, CDR2 SMNVEV (reference sequence). The CDR3 contains 13 residues. This CDR3 is CASSFSPLYEQYF. In DNA form, the CDR3 reads TGTGCCAGCAGTTTTTCCCCTCTCTACGAGCAGTACTTC.

This clone was detected only once. This chain uses TRBV2 with TRBJ1-5; TRBD1 might be the D (5 bases). V shed 6 bases and J shed 3 bases, with 15 bases lying between them. The CDR3 contains 15 residues. In germline, CDR1 is SNHLY, CDR2 FYNNEI. CDR3 protein: CASSTGAASNQPQHF. Here the CDR3 DNA reads TGTGCCAGCAGCACCGGGGCCGCTTCCAATCAGCCCCAGCATTTT.

The chain has TRBV4-3 and TRBJ1-3, with unresolved D. Germline CDR1 reads LGHNA; CDR2 reads YSLEER. Trimming removed 3 bases at V and 4 bases at J, with 13 bases between. This CDR3 contains 15 residues. As DNA, the CDR3 is TGCGCCAGCAGCCAGGGCTGGAGTTCCGGAAACACCATATATTTT. Translated: CASSQGWSSGNTIYF.

The chain joins TRBV7-2 to TRBJ1-1, with D unclear. Between the trimmed V and J ends, which lost 2 bases and 1 base, there was a span of 14 bases. Per the germline V gene, CDR1 is SGHTA and CDR2 is FQGNSA. CDR3 length equals 16 residues. CDR3 sequence (DNA): TGTGCCAGCAGCTTATTGGGGTTACTGAAGAACACTGAAGCTTTCTTT. As protein: CASSLLGLLKNTEAFF.

This chain connects TRBV9 to TRBJ1-1; D is uncertain. From germline, CDR1 is SGDLS and CDR2 YYNGEE. V was clipped by 3 bases and J by 3 bases, with 12 bases between them. The CDR3 has 14 residues. CDR3 bases: TGTGCCAGCAGCGGGGGTTTGGAGTACACTGAAGCTTTCTTT. It translates to CASSGGLEYTEAFF.

V and J are TRBV6-2 or TRBV6-3 and TRBJ2-7, with 9 bases fitting TRBD2. The CDR3 runs to 16 residues. With V trimmed by 5 bases and J by 0 bases, 8 bases remained unmatched. Per the germline V gene, CDR1 is MNHEY and CDR2 is SVGEGT. The CDR3 DNA reads TGTGCCAGCAGTATCCCAGCGGGAGGCGGCTCCTACGAGCAGTACTTC. It is translated as CASSIPAGGGSYEQYF.

The V and J genes are TRBV7-9 and TRBJ1-3; D unresolved. The germline V and J ends were trimmed by 0 bases and 3 bases, with 3 bases remaining between them. CDR1 SEHNR and CDR2 FQNEAQ come from the germline V gene (reference sequence). The CDR3 is 13 residues long. The CDR3: CASSLAGGNTIYF. The CDR3 nucleotides are TGTGCCAGCAGCTTAGCAGGTGGAAACACCATATATTTT. The full variable domain, with the rest looked up from reference TRBV7-9 and TRBJ1-3, is DTGVSQNPRHKITKRGQNVTFRCDPISEHNRLYWYRQTLGQGPEFLTYFQNEAQLEKSRLLSDRFSAERPKGSFSTLEIQRTEQGDSAMYLCASSLAGGNTIYFGEGSWLTVV.

The rearrangement links TRBV20-1 to TRBJ2-1, with unresolved D. The CDR3 spans 11 residues. The ends were cut back, 3 bases at V and 6 bases at J, with 6 bases in the middle. Germline CDR1 DFQATT, CDR2 SNEGSKA (reference sequence). In DNA, the CDR3 is TGCAGTGCTAGGACGAGCAATGAGCAGTTCTTC. Its translation: CSARTSNEQFF.

This rearrangement joins TRBV5-1 to TRBJ1-2; D possibly corresponds to TRBD1 (6 bases). CDR1 and CDR2 (germline): SGHRS, YFSETQ. CDR3 length: 15 amino acids. The ends were cut back, 4 bases at V and 1 base at J, with 14 bases in the middle. The CDR3 nucleotides are TGCGCCAGCAGCCCCCAGGGGACGGTTAACTATGGCTACACCTTC. It translates to CASSPQGTVNYGYTF.

In DNA form, the CDR3 reads TGTGCCAGCAGTCCGAGCCGGGACAGGTACTATGGCTACACCTTC. Amino acid sequence: CASSPSRDRYYGYTF. The chain is built from TRBV6-5 and TRBJ1-2; TRBD1 agrees at 8 bases. The V gene end was trimmed by 5 bases and the J gene end by 3 bases; junction bases not matched to a gene: 8. The CDR3 sequence is 15 residues long. Germline CDR1 is MNHEY and CDR2 is SVGAGI.

The gene calls are TRBV7-2 and TRBJ2-1; D call uncertain. The CDR3 is 12 residues long. The V end was cut by 5 bases, the J end by 4 bases, with 6 bases between. CDR1 is SGHTA, CDR2 FQGNSA, per germline. The CDR3 nucleotides read TGTGCCAGCAGCCCCGTATACAATGAGCAGTTCTTC. This encodes CASSPVYNEQFF.

This clone was observed a handful of times. The chain has TRBV3-1 (or the pseudogene TRBV3-2) and TRBJ2-2; no reliable D call. In germline, CDR1 is LGHDT, CDR2 YNNKEL (reference sequence). This CDR3 has 14 amino acids. V gave up 0 bases and J gave up 4 bases, with 6 bases separating them. The CDR3, as DNA: TGTGCCAGCAGCCAAGACAGGACCACCGGGGAGCTGTTTTTT. Its translation: CASSQDRTTGELFF.

This rearrangement joins TRBV3-1 (or the pseudogene TRBV3-2) to TRBJ2-5; 16 bases are a match to TRBD2. Per the germline V gene, CDR1 is LGHDT and CDR2 is YNNKEL (reference sequence). The CDR3 spans 21 residues. Unmatched junction bases numbered 12, after V lost 0 bases and J lost 2 bases. The CDR3 DNA sequence: TGTGCCAGCAGCCAAGACCCCGCGGGACTAGCGGGGGGGACTCCTCAAGAGACCCAGTACTTC. This codes for CASSQDPAGLAGGTPQETQYF.

V gene TRBV6-5 combines with J gene TRBJ2-3; D gene ambiguous. The V and J ends lost 8 bases and 10 bases respectively, with 16 bases between them. CDR3 size: 12 residues. Germline CDR1 reads MNHEY; CDR2 reads SVGAGI. The CDR3 loop reads CASATNLEAQYF. The CDR3 nucleotides read TGTGCCAGCGCTACCAATCTCGAGGCGCAGTATTTT.

For this clone: A read error may produce the germline difference seen at one junction end. V and J are TRBV28 and TRBJ2-7; no firm D call. Germline CDR1 reads MDHEN; CDR2 reads SYDVKM. The CDR3 extends over 12 amino acids. The CDR3 sequence is CASCLGTYEQYF. In DNA form, the CDR3 reads TGTGCCAGCTGTTTGGGAACCTACGAGCAGTACTTC.

V and J are TRBV29-1 and TRBJ1-1, with 8 bases matching TRBD1. Looked up from germline, CDR1 is SQVTM and CDR2 is ANQGSEA. With 4 bases clipped from V and 10 bases from J, the junction kept 11 bases outside the gene matches. The CDR3 consists of 13 residues. The CDR3 sequence is CSVVTTGQGPAFF. CDR3 DNA sequence: TGCAGCGTTGTCACAACTGGACAGGGTCCAGCTTTCTTT.

The V call is TRBV27, the J call TRBJ2-1, with 8 bases aligning to TRBD2. Germline V gene lookup returns CDR1 MNHEY and CDR2 SMNVEV (reference sequence). V was pared by 4 bases and J by 6 bases, with 8 bases of the junction left unmatched. This CDR3 contains 15 residues. The DNA for the CDR3 is TGTGCCAGCAGTTCCCCGACTAGCGTGGTCAATGAGCAGTTCTTC. Translation: CASSSPTSVVNEQFF.

Details on this clone: At one end the junction does not follow the germline gene, possibly because of a read error. The gene calls are TRBV7-9 and TRBJ1-1; D is perhaps TRBD1 (6 bases). The CDR3 is made up of 13 amino acids. In germline, CDR1 is SEHNR, CDR2 FQNEAQ (reference sequence). The CDR3 DNA reads as TGTGCCAGCAGCTTATCACCCCAGGGGCAAATGTACTTT. Translated: CASSLSPQGQMYF. The variable domain in full, with the rest retrieved from reference TRBV7-9 and TRBJ1-1, is DTGVSQNPRHKITKRGQNVTFRCDPISEHNRLYWYRQTLGQGPEFLTYFQNEAQLEKSRLLSDRFSAERPKGSFSTLEIQRTEQGDSAMYLCASSLSPQGQMYFGQGTRLTVV.

This clone was observed once. Other DNA variants within this sample encode the same CDR3. The rearrangement joins TRBV18 to TRBJ2-1; a weak D match, TRBD1 (5 bases). The CDR3 has 14 amino acids. CDR1 KGHSH and CDR2 LQKENI come from the germline V gene. Trimming left V 2 bases short and J 6 bases short, with 11 bases between. In DNA, the CDR3 is TGTGCCAGCTCACCAGGGCAGGGCCTCAATGAGCAGTTCTTC. Amino acid sequence: CASSPGQGLNEQFF.